The 25 T cell receptor beta chains presented below share a single source sample, sequenced in a study of T cells in Graves' hyperthyroidism and ophthalmopathy. The CDR3 regions of TCR beta were amplified from RNA transcripts. When the TCR CDR3 underwent first-round RT-PCR, the HTBI primer set was used. A single record per CDR3 protein comes from TCRdb applying MiXCR to the multiplex PCR reads. The table has under 350,000 distinct CDR3 sequences, 15% to 20% seen once. Material for sequencing was blood. All receptors derive from a woman aged 45-59 years with Graves' hyperthyroidism.

The chain combines TRBV27 with TRBJ1-1; 11 nucleotides agree with TRBD1. This CDR3 has 15 residues. V dropped 4 bases and J dropped 8; count of bases not matched to a gene: 9. CDR1 is MNHEY, CDR2 SMNVEV, per germline (reference sequence). The CDR3 here is CASSSSGTGGSEAFF. CDR3 nucleotides: TGTGCCAGCAGTTCCTCCGGGACAGGGGGATCGGAAGCTTTCTTT.

In this sample, this clonotype turned up many times. This chain connects TRBV5-1 to TRBJ2-1; the match to TRBD1 covers 10 bases. CDR1 is SGHRS, CDR2 YFSETQ, per germline. V lost 0 bases and J lost 8; bases outside the gene matches: 14. This CDR3 has 18 residues. CDR3 sequence: CASSLGQGAGGGLDEQFF. As DNA, the CDR3 is TGCGCCAGCAGCTTGGGACAGGGGGCCGGCGGGGGGCTCGATGAGCAGTTCTTC.

This clonotype was observed a few times. V usage is TRBV15 and J usage is TRBJ1-1; perhaps TRBD1 as D (5 bases). CDR3 size: 14 residues. V was pared by 1 base and J by 7 bases, with 13 bases between. Germline V gives CDR1 LNHNV, CDR2 YYDKDF (reference sequence). The CDR3 spells CATSRGRVSNEAFF. CDR3 DNA: TGTGCCACCAGCAGAGGCAGGGTGTCGAATGAAGCTTTCTTT.

This clonotype was recorded a few times. The chain's CDR3 is CATSDPTDPSGANVLTF. The CDR3 bases are TGTGCCACCAGTGACCCAACGGACCCCTCTGGGGCCAACGTCCTGACTTTC. The V and J genes are TRBV24-1 and TRBJ2-6, with D hard to call. The CDR3 contains 17 residues. Germline values: CDR1 KGHDR, CDR2 SFDVKD. V shed 4 bases and J shed 0 bases, with 12 bases lying between them.

The chain recombines TRBV2 with TRBJ1-4, with 9 bases lining up with TRBD1. The CDR3 contains 15 residues. The V gene end was trimmed by 4 bases and the J gene end by 8 bases; junction bases not matched to a gene: 8. CDR1 SNHLY and CDR2 FYNNEI come from the germline V gene. The CDR3 DNA reads as TGTGCCAGCAGTGTTCCGGGACAGGGAGGAGAAAAACTGTTTTTT. It translates to CASSVPGQGGEKLFF.

This clonotype came up a few times. The rearrangement joins TRBV19 to TRBJ2-7; TRBD2 matches 8 bases. J lost 3 bases, V lost 4 bases, and 5 bases had no gene match. The CDR3 totals 14 residues. Germline V gene data show CDR1 as LNHDA and CDR2 as SQIVND (reference sequence). The CDR3 bases are TGTGCCAGTAGTAGCGGGGGGAAAGGCTACGAGCAGTACTTC. Amino acids: CASSSGGKGYEQYF.

This clonotype showed up many times. The chain joins TRBV10-3 to TRBJ2-7, with 16 bases lining up with TRBD2. This CDR3 contains 19 residues. Trimming at V came to 0 bases and at J to 7 bases, leaving 12 bases not matched to a gene. Germline V gene data show CDR1 as ENHRY and CDR2 as SYGVKD. CDR3 amino acids: CAISESVIGTSGGAKEQYV. The CDR3 region has the DNA TGTGCCATCAGTGAGTCGGTTATCGGGACTAGCGGGGGGGCGAAAGAGCAGTACGTC.

This clonotype was seen repeatedly, ten times or more. The J gene is TRBJ2-1, the V gene TRBV7-3; no reliable D call. The V end was cut by 0 bases, the J end by 3 bases, with 6 bases between. The CDR3 has 14 residues. Germline V CDR1 and CDR2: SGHTA, FQGTGA. The CDR3 is CASSLTADYNEQFF. The CDR3 nucleotides are TGTGCCAGCAGCTTAACGGCGGACTACAATGAGCAGTTCTTC.

This clonotype came up many times. V gene TRBV13 combines with J gene TRBJ2-7; TRBD2 aligns across 8 bases. This CDR3 is built from 16 residues. J lost 3 bases, V lost 5 bases, and 12 bases had no gene match. Looked up from germline, CDR1 is PRHDT and CDR2 is FYEKMQ (reference sequence). In DNA form, the CDR3 reads TGTGCCAGCAGCCCGGTGGGAAGCGGGAGAATCTACGAGCAGTACTTC. Translation gives CASSPVGSGRIYEQYF.

The chain links TRBV3-1 to TRBJ2-3; D ambiguous. Germline V gives CDR1 LGHDT, CDR2 YNNKEL (reference sequence). The CDR3 is 13 amino acids. The germline V and J ends were trimmed by 0 bases and 5 bases, with 6 bases remaining between them. CDR3: CASSQDDRDTQYF. CDR3 bases: TGTGCCAGCAGCCAAGATGATAGAGATACGCAGTATTTT.

The J gene is TRBJ2-2, the V gene TRBV11-2, with 12 nucleotides matching TRBD2. The CDR3 loop spans 16 amino acids. In germline, CDR1 is SGHAT, CDR2 FQNNGV. The ends lost 7 bases at V and 7 bases at J; junction bases unmatched: 10. The CDR3 DNA follows: TGTGCCAGCATCCGGACTAGCGGGGTCGTGATCGGGGAGCTGTTTTTT. It specifies CASIRTSGVVIGELFF.

This clonotype was counted at least ten times. V and J are TRBV10-3 and TRBJ1-2; D uncertain. The V end lost 0 bases, the J end lost 8 bases, and 10 bases lay between the germline ends. Per germline, CDR1 ENHRY and CDR2 SYGVKD. CDR3 length: 13 amino acids. The CDR3 loop reads CAISESREKGYTF. The CDR3, as DNA: TGTGCCATCAGTGAGTCGCGAGAGAAGGGCTACACCTTC.

This clonotype was seen at least ten times. The chain employs TRBV28 and TRBJ2-1, with 7 bases fitting TRBD2. V lost 3 bases to trimming and J lost 9 bases; unmatched junction nucleotides: 8. The CDR3 runs 14 residues. Germline V gene sequence: CDR1 MDHEN, CDR2 SYDVKM. This CDR3 is CASSLTGGRSEQFF. For the CDR3, the DNA is TGTGCCAGCAGTTTGACGGGAGGTCGGAGTGAGCAGTTCTTC.

This sequence joins TRBV7-9 and TRBJ2-1; D might be TRBD2 (7 bases). CDR3 size: 13 residues. The V end lost 3 bases, the J end lost 9 bases, and 12 bases lay between the germline ends. CDR1 SEHNR and CDR2 FQNEAQ come from the germline V gene (reference sequence). In nucleotides, the CDR3 is TGTGCCAGCAGCTTGGGGGGGCCTGGTGAGCAGTTCTTC. As protein: CASSLGGPGEQFF.

This chain uses TRBV2 with TRBJ2-5; possibly TRBD2 for D (6 bases). The V end was cut by 6 bases, the J end by 5 bases, with 13 bases between. This CDR3 region has 13 residues. CDR1 and CDR2 from the germline V gene are SNHLY and FYNNEI. The CDR3 reads CASSQSRGETQYF. Here the CDR3 DNA reads TGTGCCAGCAGCCAAAGCCGGGGGGAGACCCAGTACTTC. Full variable domain (missing parts from reference TRBV2 and TRBJ2-5): EPEVTQTPSHQVTQMGQEVILRCVPISNHLYFYWYRQILGQKVEFLVSFYNNEISEKSEIFDDQFSVERPDGSNFTLKIRSTKLEDSAMYFCASSQSRGETQYFGPGTRLLVL.

The rearrangement uses TRBV7-9 and TRBJ1-4; 8 bases align to TRBD1. Trimming removed 0 bases from V and 0 bases from J; junction bases left unmatched: 6. The CDR3 is 18 residues long. Germline CDR1 reads SEHNR; CDR2 reads FQNEAQ (reference sequence). As DNA, the CDR3 is TGTGCCAGCAGCTTAGCGCAGGGGGCCGGCGCAACTAATGAAAAACTGTTTTTT. Protein product: CASSLAQGAGATNEKLFF.

This clonotype is categorized as large. The chain combines TRBV19 with TRBJ1-1; weak D call: TRBD1 (5 bases). Between the trimmed V and J ends, which lost 7 bases and 3 bases, there was a span of 9 bases. Germline-derived CDR1 and CDR2 are LNHDA and SQIVND (reference sequence). The CDR3 is 12 amino acids. CDR3 nucleotides: TGTGCCAGTACCGAGGGGTACACTGAAGCTTTCTTT. Its protein is CASTEGYTEAFF.

For this clonotype: One end of the junction fails to match germline, which may point to a read error. The rearrangement joins TRBV28 to TRBJ2-1; 9 bases align to TRBD2. Germline CDR1 MDHEN, CDR2 SYDVKM. The CDR3 is made up of 16 amino acids. This CDR3 reads CVSSLFSGSSYNEQFF. CDR3 DNA: TGTGTCAGCAGTTTATTTAGCGGGAGCTCCTACAATGAGCAGTTCTTC. Full variable domain (outside the CDR3, taken from reference TRBV28 and TRBJ2-1): DVKVTQSSRYLVKRTGEKVFLECVQDMDHENMFWYRQDPGLGLRLIYFSYDVKMKEKGDIPEGYSVSREKKERFSLILESASTNQTSMYLCVSSLFSGSSYNEQFFGPGTRLTVL.

J is TRBJ2-3 and V is TRBV14; 7 nucleotides line up with TRBD1. V shed 4 bases and J 4 bases; nucleotides not matched to a gene: 8. Looked up from germline, CDR1 is SGHDN and CDR2 is FVKESK. This CDR3 region has 15 residues. In DNA, the CDR3 is TGTGCCAGCAGCCCCCTAGGGGGCTCAGCAGATACGCAGTATTTT. This gives the protein CASSPLGGSADTQYF.

Points on this clonotype: At one end, the junction sequence differs from germline, possibly due to a read error. The J gene is TRBJ2-1, the V gene TRBV19; 8 bases align to TRBD2. The CDR3 runs 14 residues. Germline V gene sequence: CDR1 LNHDA, CDR2 SQIVND (reference sequence). In nucleotides, the CDR3 is TGTGCCAGTAGTATAGTACTAGCGGCGAATGAGCAGTTATTC. Protein product: CASSIVLAANEQLF.

There are many counts of this clonotype. The chain couples TRBV18 to TRBJ1-2; no clear D gene. The CDR3 has 16 amino acids. The V gene lost 1 base and the J gene lost 0 bases, with 12 bases spanning the gap. CDR1 and CDR2 (germline): KGHSH, LQKENI. CDR3 DNA: TGTGCCAGCTCACCACAGGGCGTGGAGACTAACTATGGCTACACCTTC. It yields the protein CASSPQGVETNYGYTF.

This chain uses TRBV6-5 with TRBJ2-7, with D unclear. The germline gives CDR1 MNHEY, CDR2 SVGAGI. This CDR3 spans 14 amino acids. Trimming shortened V by 3 bases and J by 4 bases, and 13 bases separated the two germline ends. The DNA of the CDR3 is TGTGCCAGCAGTTATACCGGACCCTCTTACGAGCAGTACTTC. Translating it yields CASSYTGPSYEQYF.

Ten or more counts support this clonotype. The rearrangement links TRBV12-3 or TRBV12-4 to TRBJ1-1; D is perhaps TRBD1 (6 bases). This CDR3 spans 16 amino acids. V gave up 6 bases and J gave up 1 base, with 18 bases separating them. The CDR3 sequence: CASSLGAGETNTEAFF. The CDR3 DNA reads as TGTGCCAGCAGCCTTGGAGCAGGGGAGACGAACACTGAAGCTTTCTTT.

This rearrangement joins TRBV10-3 to TRBJ1-5; D might be TRBD1 (6 bases). The V end lost 4 bases, the J end lost 7 bases, and 11 bases lay between the germline ends. Germline V gene lookup returns CDR1 ENHRY and CDR2 SYGVKD. CDR3 length equals 13 residues. The CDR3 DNA reads TGTGCCATCAGTGGGGAGGGGGGGCAGCCCCAGCATTTT. Amino acid sequence: CAISGEGGQPQHF.

This clonotype has a count of ten or more. The J gene is TRBJ2-1, the V gene TRBV10-2, with 8 bases aligning to TRBD2. This CDR3 has 13 amino acids. V lost 3 bases to trimming and J lost 7 bases; unmatched junction nucleotides: 2. Germline CDR1 reads WSHSY; CDR2 reads SAAADI. This chain's CDR3 is CASSDGTRNEQFF. The DNA for the CDR3 is TGCGCCAGCAGTGATGGGACTAGAAATGAGCAGTTCTTC.